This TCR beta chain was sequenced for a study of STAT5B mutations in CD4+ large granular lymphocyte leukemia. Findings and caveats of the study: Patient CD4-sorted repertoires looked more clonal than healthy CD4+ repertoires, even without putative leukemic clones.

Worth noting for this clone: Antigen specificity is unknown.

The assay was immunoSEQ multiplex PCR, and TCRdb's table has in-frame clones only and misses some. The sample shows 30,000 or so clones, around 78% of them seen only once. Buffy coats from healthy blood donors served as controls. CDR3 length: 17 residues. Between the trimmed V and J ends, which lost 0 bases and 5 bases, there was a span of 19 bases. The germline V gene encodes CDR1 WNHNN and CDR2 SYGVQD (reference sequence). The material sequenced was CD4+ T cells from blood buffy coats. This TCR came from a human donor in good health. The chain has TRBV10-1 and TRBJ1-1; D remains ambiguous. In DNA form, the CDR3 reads TGCGCCAGCAGTGAGTCCGTGTCGGGCAACCCCGAGACTGAAGCTTTCTTT. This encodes CASSESVSGNPETEAFF.